This TCR beta chain was captured in a study of blood T cell repertoires in COVID-19 (TCRdb year 2020). For the wider study: Samples from collaborators originated in the United States, Italy and Spain and spanned both the acute and convalescent phases of COVID-19. Where available, HLA class I and class II types were taken from metadata supplied by the sample provider and were not determined by assay-based typing. Samples were obtained from the ongoing ImmuneRACE study (first 160 participants) and from 1,200 or so subjects provided by 6 global collaborators. The material from the prospective study consisted of cDNA or gDNA derived from T cells, B-cell-depleted T cells, or PBMCs. The sample metadata nearly always contained a de-identified subject ID, COVID-19 status, age in years and sex. Subjects who had been exposed to COVID-19, were actively infected with it, or had recovered from it provided the deeply sampled blood TCRbeta repertoires that made up the dataset. The repertoires were made available in a free public database intended to serve as a resource for research on the immune response to SARS-CoV-2. The study at large found these results: The quantity of clinical and demographic metadata differed by source and by participant and was supplied without curation.

TCRbeta CDR3 regions were amplified from genomic DNA by means of the immunoSEQ Assay, a bias-controlled multiplex PCR. As for the authors' bioinformatics: The number of nucleated cells in each sample was estimated from the amplification of reference gene primers within the assay. Sequence reads were collapsed and filtered to measure the absolute abundance of every unique TCRbeta CDR3 rearrangement. For each sample, productive Simpson clonality was calculated as the square root of Simpson's diversity index over productive rearrangements. Sourced from immuneACCESS, this table was stored by TCRdb with only in-frame sequences that have V and J called. A share of the clones is absent; for the studies checked, an unresolved V gene accounts for under half, and the remainder has no known explanation. V, J and clone size are taken as reported in that table, and D and trimming were inferred from the DNA itself. The sample table contains 130,000 or so clones; only one count was recorded for about three quarters of them. Of the sample, 2.2% falls within the top ten clones.

This clone was counted a single time. The specificity of this receptor is unknown. It has no much larger one-base neighbor in the sample; base qualities were not kept. CDR3 length: 15 amino acids, cysteine to phenylalanine. Here the CDR3 DNA is all that survives: 45 bases in frame from base 1. V is shortened by 2 bases, J by 1 base, and the region joining them spans 11 bases. The germline V gene specifies MNHNS as CDR1 and SASEGT as CDR2. Each collaborating institution followed its own protocols to collect whole blood in K2EDTA tubes. For TCRbeta analysis, collaborators shipped samples in one of three forms: frozen whole blood, isolated PBMCs, or DNA extracted from either of those sample types.

The chain couples TRBV6-1 to TRBJ1-2; the D gene is perhaps TRBD1, on 5 matching bases. The sequence was collected from a woman between 65 and 79 years old with acute or convalescent COVID-19. The sequenced sample consisted of peripheral blood. The nucleotide sequence is given as TGTGCCAGCAGTGAAATGGGGCAGGTTAACTATGGCTACACCTTC. Its protein product is CASSEMGQVNYGYTF.